This is a list of T cell receptor beta chains from one sample in a study of shared clonotypes between healthy human individuals. Assay: immunoSEQ multiplex PCR; the TCRdb copy retains only in-frame clones and omits some. The sample holds around 2.5 million clones, roughly 93% seen once. Sample: naive CD4+ T cells from PBMCs. All receptors come from a man between 18 and 35 years old in good health. Some clones in this sample may be carry-over from other donors' samples. CDR3s include the opening cysteine and the closing phenylalanine or tryptophan. The D gene is left open where the match is weak. Not every row has a clone size; where given, it reads once, few, many or a size class.

clone_size j_call cdr3_length v_call d_call cdr3_aa cdr3_nt
NA TRBJ2-3 14 TRBV19 NA CASSQIPGADTQYF TGTGCCAGTAGTCAAATCCCAGGGGCAGATACGCAGTATTTT
NA TRBJ1-1 14 TRBV10-3 NA CATSDSRMNTEAFF TGTGCCACGTCGGACAGTCGTATGAACACTGAAGCTTTCTTT
NA TRBJ1-6 15 TRBV7-8 NA CASSLARGGGSPLHF TGTGCCAGCAGCTTAGCGCGCGGGGGCGGCTCACCCCTCCACTTT
NA TRBJ2-1 17 TRBV5-1 TRBD2 CASSPIPPSGAGNEQFF TGCGCCAGCAGCCCGATTCCCCCTAGCGGGGCGGGGAATGAGCAGTTCTTC
NA TRBJ1-1 12 TRBV11-2 NA CASSIRGTEAFF TGTGCCAGCAGTATCAGGGGCACTGAAGCTTTCTTT
NA TRBJ1-6 17 TRBV7-6 NA CASSLRPKSSYNSPLHF TGTGCCAGCAGCTTGAGGCCAAAGAGCTCCTATAATTCACCCCTCCACTTT
NA TRBJ2-7 13 TRBV2 TRBD2 CATTLAGPGEQYF TGTGCCACCACACTAGCGGGACCTGGGGAGCAGTACTTC
NA TRBJ2-5 14 TRBV5-6 NA CASSSVDVRETQYF TGTGCCAGCAGCTCGGTTGATGTGCGGGAGACCCAGTACTTC
NA TRBJ1-5 13 TRBV5-5 NA CASSLAGDQPQHF TGTGCCAGCAGCTTGGCTGGCGATCAGCCCCAGCATTTT
NA TRBJ2-7 14 TRBV2 TRBD1 CASHHDRDSYEQYF TGTGCCAGCCACCACGACAGGGACTCCTACGAGCAGTACTTC
NA TRBJ1-4 13 TRBV5-1 NA CASSLERDEKLFF TGCGCCAGCAGCTTGGAGCGGGACGAGAAACTGTTTTTT
once TRBJ2-5 16 TRBV7-3 TRBD2 CASSLGTSGRGETQYF TGTGCCAGCAGCTTAGGGACTAGCGGGAGGGGAGAGACCCAGTACTTC
once TRBJ2-1 17 TRBV7-9 TRBD2 CASSLRLAGTPYNEQFF TGTGCCAGCAGCTTACGACTAGCGGGAACCCCCTACAATGAGCAGTTCTTC
few TRBJ1-1 13 TRBV7-8 NA CASSLRRGTEAFF TGTGCCAGCAGCTTAAGGCGGGGCACTGAAGCTTTCTTT
NA TRBJ2-2 14 TRBV18 TRBD1 CASSGQLNTGELFF TGTGCCAGCTCGGGACAGCTAAACACCGGGGAGCTGTTTTTT
NA TRBJ1-4 14 TRBV19 NA CASNLRGDFEKLFF TGTGCCAGTAATCTCCGGGGGGATTTTGAAAAACTGTTTTTT
NA TRBJ2-3 16 TRBV5-1 NA CASSLGTGPSTDTQYF TGCGCCAGCAGCTTGGGGACCGGACCCTCCACAGATACGCAGTATTTT
NA TRBJ2-1 15 TRBV5-6 NA CASSPDRGSFNEQFF TGTGCCAGCAGTCCCGACAGAGGATCCTTCAATGAGCAGTTCTTC
NA TRBJ1-4 15 TRBV7-2 NA CASSRRWGENEKLFF TGTGCCAGCAGTCGGAGGTGGGGGGAGAATGAAAAACTGTTTTTT
NA TRBJ2-7 16 TRBV27 TRBD1 CASSLAWGQGVYEQYF TGTGCCAGCAGTTTAGCCTGGGGACAGGGGGTCTACGAGCAGTACTTC
NA TRBJ1-1 15 TRBV28 NA CASSRGGRTNTEAFF TGTGCCAGCAGTAGGGGCGGACGGACGAACACTGAAGCTTTCTTT
NA TRBJ1-3 14 TRBV6-1 NA CASSFLRSGNTIYF TGTGCCAGCAGTTTCTTAAGATCTGGAAACACCATATATTTT
NA TRBJ1-3 16 TRBV16 NA CASSQNDRGPGNTIYF TGTGCCAGCAGCCAGAACGACAGAGGCCCTGGAAACACCATATATTTT
NA TRBJ1-1 14 TRBV5-1 NA CASSAQGGNTEAFF TGCGCCAGCAGCGCTCAAGGGGGGAACACTGAAGCTTTCTTT
NA TRBJ2-3 11 TRBV19 TRBD1 CASSTGQVQLF TGTGCCAGTAGTACGGGACAGGTCCAGCTGTTT
NA TRBJ2-1 14 TRBV7-9 TRBD2 CASSQTSGSFQQFF TGTGCCAGCAGCCAGACTAGCGGATCTTTTCAGCAGTTCTTC
NA TRBJ2-1 14 TRBV7-8 NA CASSLEGTYNEQFF TGTGCCAGCAGCTTAGAGGGCACCTACAATGAGCAGTTCTTC
NA TRBJ1-3 17 TRBV4-1 TRBD1 CASSQEWGDRARNTIYF TGCGCCAGCAGCCAAGAGTGGGGGGACAGGGCAAGAAACACCATATATTTT
NA TRBJ2-1 19 TRBV30 TRBD2 CAWREAGWMGLAGVNEQFF TGTGCCTGGAGGGAGGCAGGGTGGATGGGACTAGCGGGAGTGAATGAGCAGTTCTTC
NA TRBJ2-3 14 TRBV18 NA CASGPLVETDTQYF TGTGCCAGCGGCCCGCTAGTGGAAACAGATACGCAGTATTTT
NA TRBJ2-2 14 TRBV19 NA CASSITVFSGELFF TGTGCCAGTAGTATTACGGTCTTTTCCGGGGAGCTGTTTTTT
NA TRBJ2-1 15 TRBV5-1 TRBD2 CASCLSGTSGDEQFF TGCGCCAGCTGCCTCTCCGGGACTAGCGGGGATGAGCAGTTCTTC